This T cell receptor (beta chain) was recovered during a study of shared clonotypes between healthy human individuals. This CDR3 comprises 17 residues. Germline-derived CDR1 and CDR2 are LNHDA and SQIVND (reference sequence). Deletions cut 1 base from V and 0 bases from J, with 13 bases between. Sequencing was performed with immunoSEQ multiplex PCR; in TCRdb, only in-frame clones are kept and a portion is missing. Among around 240,000 clones listed, 60% to 80% were seen once. Study-wide findings and caveats: A reduction in generation probabilities was seen for non-shared clonotypes relative to those shared by all four donors.

With regard to this clone: Its antigen is as yet unknown.

Sample: memory CD4+ T cells sorted from blood. Subset defined: CD45RA-negative fraction. The receptor was derived from a man aged 25 to 40 in good health. The gene calls are TRBV19 and TRBJ1-5, with D perhaps TRBD1 (5 bases). CDR3 sequence: CASSIVVYRISNQPQHF. The CDR3 DNA follows: TGTGCCAGTAGTATAGTAGTTTACAGGATTAGCAATCAGCCCCAGCATTTT.